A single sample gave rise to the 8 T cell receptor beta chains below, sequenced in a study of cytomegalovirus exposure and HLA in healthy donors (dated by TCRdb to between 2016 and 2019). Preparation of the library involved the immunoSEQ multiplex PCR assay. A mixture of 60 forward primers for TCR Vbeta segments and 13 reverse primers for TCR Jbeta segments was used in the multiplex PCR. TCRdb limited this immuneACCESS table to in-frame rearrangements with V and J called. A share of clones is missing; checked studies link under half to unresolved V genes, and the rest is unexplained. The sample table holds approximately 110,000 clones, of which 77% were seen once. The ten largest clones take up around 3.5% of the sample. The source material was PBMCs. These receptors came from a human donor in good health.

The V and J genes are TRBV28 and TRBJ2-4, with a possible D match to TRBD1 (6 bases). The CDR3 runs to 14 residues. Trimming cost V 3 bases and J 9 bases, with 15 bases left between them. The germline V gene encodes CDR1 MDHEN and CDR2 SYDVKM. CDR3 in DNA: TGTGCCAGCAGTTTGCCGGGACAATGGGGCATTCAGTACTTC. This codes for CASSLPGQWGIQYF.

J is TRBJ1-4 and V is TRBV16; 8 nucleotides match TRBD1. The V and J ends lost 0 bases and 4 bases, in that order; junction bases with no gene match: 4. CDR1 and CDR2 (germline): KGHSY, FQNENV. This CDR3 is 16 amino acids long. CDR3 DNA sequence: TGTGCCAGCAGCCAATCGGGACAGGATGGTAATGAAAAACTGTTTTTT. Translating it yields CASSQSGQDGNEKLFF.

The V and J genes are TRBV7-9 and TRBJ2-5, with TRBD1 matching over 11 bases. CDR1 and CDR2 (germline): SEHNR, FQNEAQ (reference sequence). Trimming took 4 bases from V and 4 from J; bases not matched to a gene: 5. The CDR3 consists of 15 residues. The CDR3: CASSSGQGARETQYF. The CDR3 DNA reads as TGTGCCAGCAGCTCCGGACAGGGGGCACGAGAGACCCAGTACTTC.

The CDR3 spells CASSYRGTAGYEQYF. The DNA of the CDR3 is TGTGCCAGCAGTTACCGGGGGACAGCTGGTTACGAGCAGTACTTC. The chain joins TRBV6-5 to TRBJ2-7, with a tentative D call TRBD1 (7 bases). Germline CDR1 reads MNHEY; CDR2 reads SVGAGI. The CDR3 is made up of 15 amino acids. Deletions cut 2 bases from V and 4 bases from J, with 15 bases between.

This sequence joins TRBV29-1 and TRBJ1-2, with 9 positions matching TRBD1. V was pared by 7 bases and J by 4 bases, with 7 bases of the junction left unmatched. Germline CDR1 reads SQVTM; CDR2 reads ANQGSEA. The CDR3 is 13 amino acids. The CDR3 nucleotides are TGCAGCGCCAGACAGGGGGGAATCTATGGCTACACCTTC. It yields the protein CSARQGGIYGYTF.

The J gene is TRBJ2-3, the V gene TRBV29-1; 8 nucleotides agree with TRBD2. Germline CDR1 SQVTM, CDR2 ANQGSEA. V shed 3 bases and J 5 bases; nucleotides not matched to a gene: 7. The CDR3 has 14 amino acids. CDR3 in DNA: TGCAGCGTTGATGGTAGCGGGATAGAAGATACGCAGTATTTT. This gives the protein CSVDGSGIEDTQYF.

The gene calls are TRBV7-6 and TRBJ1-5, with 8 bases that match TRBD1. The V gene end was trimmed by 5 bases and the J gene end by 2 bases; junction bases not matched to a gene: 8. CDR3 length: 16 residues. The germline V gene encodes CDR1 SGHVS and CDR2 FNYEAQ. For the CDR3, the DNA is TGTGCCAGCAGCCCTCGTGGGACAGGAGGCAATCAGCCCCAGCATTTT. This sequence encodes CASSPRGTGGNQPQHF.

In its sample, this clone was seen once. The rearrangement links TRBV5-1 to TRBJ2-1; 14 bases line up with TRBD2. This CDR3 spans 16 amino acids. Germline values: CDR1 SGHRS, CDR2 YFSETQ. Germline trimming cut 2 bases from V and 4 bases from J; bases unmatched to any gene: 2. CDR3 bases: TGCGCCAGCAGCTTCCGACTAGCGGGAGGGTACAATGAGCAGTTCTTC. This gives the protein CASSFRLAGGYNEQFF.